This paragraph reports one T cell receptor beta chain. The antigen it binds to is not known. Nothing much larger sits one base from this clone, and base qualities are not available. V and J are truncated by 5 bases and 8 bases respectively, leaving an intervening sequence of 12 bases. The CDR3 has 13 amino acids, counting the end cysteine and phenylalanine. Of the read, only the CDR3 DNA is kept; its 39 bases are in frame from base 1. CDR1 and CDR2, per the germline V gene, are KGHSH and LQKENI. To be included, a participant needed at least one PBMC sample from before ART initiation plus at least two post-ART samples. All participants with HIV were treated in the United States of America. Before DNA extraction, cryopreserved samples of about 0.9-11 million PBMC were thawed and then washed. At the time of the earliest PBMC sample for each participant with HIV, ages ranged from roughly 23 to 60 years. PBMC samples were contributed by each participant from 1-4 timepoints before ART initiation and 2-8 timepoints after ART initiation, with a median of 7 samples. Serial HIV viral load, CD4+ T-cell count, ART history and demographic data were obtained for every participant. Genomic DNA was extracted from unsorted PBMC with a Qiagen kit on a QIAcube, processed in batches of 12 samples.

The record originates from a study of long-term antiretroviral therapy in people with HIV (dated by TCRdb to between 2021 and 2024). Notes on the research overall: Collection of the earliest samples took place about a decade ahead of the 2015 WHO recommendation for immediate ART, at a time when ART was typically delayed until CD4 counts fell. No cross-contamination during QIAcube processing was seen in test extractions of a monoclonal T-cell line run alongside roughly 30 polyclonal samples. This retrospective serial study examined whether starting ART and sustained HIV suppression were associated with changes in the composition and diversity of the TRB repertoire in peripheral blood. Of the 30 participants with HIV, about a dozen were female. From 30 adults with confirmed HIV infection, the cohort provided 150 to 200 cryopreserved PBMC samples, gathered serially across a mean of around six years (range 1-12). The full study reports these points: Starting ART was linked to a significant rise in TRB diversity, yet even with long-term ART the diversity remained significantly lower than in transplant donor controls. No data were available on ART adherence, viral resistance or therapy changes, limiting inferences about post-ART repertoire changes. HIV repertoires had narrower CDR3 length ranges than controls, and the network structure suggested an antigen-experienced repertoire that shifted only slightly toward naive after ART. Limited PBMC availability meant only the TCR beta chain was sequenced, without alpha chain pairing. The samples span the years 2004 to 2017, and the ART regimens used may be less effective than current regimens. Expanded TRB clones identified before ART initiation dominated the repertoire at all time points, although this dominance fluctuated and declined in many PLHIV after ART. Unsorted PBMC were profiled instead of sorted CD4+ and CD8+ T cells because pre-ART samples had limited cell numbers.

The immunoSEQ hsTCRB v3.0 assay was used at survey level resolution to sequence the TRB variable region. The targeted TRB sequencing depth was 40,000-50,000 T-cell genomes per sample. An Illumina MiSeq with a v3 150-cycle kit was used to sequence the pooled TRB libraries. The source study handled its data this way. Analysis of repertoires was carried out in R inside a reproducible Nextflow workflow spanning QC, data transformation and analysis. LymphoSeq2, an R package for AIRR-Seq data exploration, was used to implement custom analyses. A few samples yielding fewer than 5000 total TRB sequences were excluded, leaving 188 analyzed HIV repertoires. Among the 190 or so HIV repertoires that were kept, 59 were collected before ART initiation and some 130 were collected after ART initiation. Each repertoire was downsampled to 5000 TRB nucleotide sequences, and summary statistics were averaged across 100 downsampling iterations. TRB sequences were retained for analysis only if CDR3 regions of at least seven amino acids were present. Two measures captured diversity: a Shannon entropy-derived clonality score and the Gini coefficient. In repertoire networks, the top 5000 CDR3 amino acid sequences were linked whenever an edit distance of one separated two sequences. For TRB CDR3 amino acid sequences, GLIPH2 was used to predict antigen specificity groups and MHC restriction. To flag known CMV, EBV, HIV or tissue antigen associations, CDR3 amino acid sequences were matched against VDJdb and McPAS-TCR. Pre-ART, post-ART and control groups were compared with Wilcoxon signed-rank tests and Holm-Bonferroni correction. The immuneACCESS repertoire file appears here via TCRdb, limited to in-frame rearrangements. These files lack a portion of the clones; in checked studies, under half of the deficit traces to unresolved V genes, and the cause of the others is not known. D and trimming come from the DNA, and the V and J calls and clone size come from that table. This sample is represented by about 11,000 clones; 76% of them were singletons. Together, the top ten hold over 15% of the sample.

The receptor comes from a man younger than 40 with HIV. The specimen comprised unsorted PBMCs, sampled at the start of antiretroviral therapy, before treatment. The chain employs TRBV18 and TRBJ1-4, with no reliable assignment of the D segment. The DNA reads as follows: TGTGCCAGCTCATCAGATATCGGGGAAAAACTGTTTTTT. Translated, it reads CASSSDIGEKLFF.